This T cell receptor (beta chain) was documented in a study of memory CD8 T cells in hepatitis C reinfection (dated by TCRdb to 2017 to 2019). Study-level background: Among the donors, a few cleared two back-to-back HCV infections on their own, whereas two got rid of a primary infection but ended up chronically infected after reinfection. HCV reinfection was defined as a positive HCV RNA test following two negative tests taken at least 60 days apart. Pre-reinfection samples were obtained between 55 and 20 weeks before detection of reinfection. Between the late 2000s and the early 2010s, 5 or 6 reinfection cases with stored pre-reinfection samples were identified. In several donors, the study followed the TCR beta repertoire of virus-specific CD8 T cells over time through an HCV reinfection episode. In the reinfection study, participants who had resolved a prior HCV infection were followed every 3 months. What the work shows at the level of the full study, not this receptor alone: Because only five or six donors were included, definitive conclusions about public clonotypes linked to secondary clearance were beyond the reach of the study.

The germline V gene provides CDR1 SQVTM and CDR2 ANQGSEA. A distance of 3 bases separates the germline ends of V and J, which lose 2 bases and 2 bases respectively. Reading from cysteine to phenylalanine, the CDR3 counts 11 amino acids. The only DNA kept is the CDR3, 33 bases in frame from the first base. The protocol used for the library was the immunoSEQ multiplex PCR assay. Genomic DNA was extracted from the sorted cells, and the TCR beta V, D and J regions were sequenced using the automated high-throughput method of Adaptive Biotechnologies. A two-step, bias-controlled multiplex PCR was used to amplify the CDR3 regions. An Illumina instrument was used to sequence the amplified TCR beta libraries. As for how the authors treated the data: The demultiplexed reads were processed to cut down on amplification and sequencing bias, and the IMGT database was used to assign CDR3 sequences to gene families. Repertoire data were analyzed with ImmunoSEQ software version 2.0. Clonotype lists were filtered to remove out-of-frame sequences as well as sequences containing stop codons in the CDR3. Clonotypes with a frequency below 0.01% were excluded because such clonotypes corresponded to less than one cell. Richness was computed as observed richness divided by input cell number, and evenness as Shannon entropy divided by log observed richness. Repertoire diversity and similarity between time points were quantified using Simpson diversity and Morisita-Horn overlap indices. Clonotypes were sorted into dominant (>1%), sub-dominant (0.5-0.99%), low abundance (0.1-0.49%) or lowest abundance (<0.1%) groups. The germline index was obtained by subtracting total nucleotide additions from total CDR3 length and then dividing the result by total CDR3 length. The immuneACCESS repertoire file appears here via TCRdb, limited to in-frame rearrangements. These files lack a portion of the clones; in checked studies, under half of the deficit traces to unresolved V genes, and the cause of the others is not known. From that table come the V and J calls and clone size; the DNA was used to work out D and trimming. The sample includes over 50,000 clones, with about 90% observed a single time. The top ten constitute less than 1.2% of the sample.

In the paper's terms, the time point label means: pre-reinfection, 55 to 20 weeks before reinfection detection. The sorted cells were sequenced directly ex vivo, without any in vitro expansion ahead of TCR sequencing. The donors, who were people who inject drugs, were enrolled in the Montreal Acute Hepatitis C Cohort Study (HEPCO) in Canada. As controls, total naive CD8 T cells, sorted as viable CD3+ CD8+ CD45RO-, were obtained from a couple of donors at each of the three reinfection time points. Before sorting, cryopreserved peripheral blood mononuclear cells were thawed and used as the source for purifying CD8 T cells. The MACS CD8+ T cell Isolation Kit was used to enrich CD8 T cells by negative selection. Cell sorting was done on a BD FACSAria II sorter with FACSDiva software, and data were analyzed with FlowJo. Details on this clone: Its target antigen remains unknown. No base qualities exist here, and no much larger clone lies one base off it.

Rearrangement joined TRBV29-1 to TRBJ1-1; no D gene call is confident. This TCR was sampled from a man between 18 and 29 years old with hepatitis C virus infection. What was sequenced was naive CD8+ T cells sorted from blood. The cell subset or site label, read with the paper, signifies: total naive CD8+CD45RO- T cells. The CDR3 is CSVESNTEAFF. The DNA reads TGCAGCGTTGAAAGCAACACTGAAGCTTTCTTT.